This T cell receptor beta chain is from a study of blood T cell repertoires in COVID-19 (dated by TCRdb to 2018 to 2020). Looking at the study overall: Collaborator samples came from the United States, Italy and Spain and covered acute and convalescent phases of COVID-19. The dataset comprised deeply sampled blood TCRbeta repertoires from subjects exposed to, actively infected with, or recovered from COVID-19. A de-identified subject ID, COVID-19 status, age in years and sex were almost always included in the sample metadata. The prospective study material was composed of cDNA or gDNA derived from T cells, B-cell-depleted T cells, or PBMCs. HLA class I and class II types, where available, came from metadata supplied by the sample provider rather than from assay-based typing. The samples were drawn from the first 160 participants of the ongoing ImmuneRACE study and from more than 1,000 subjects provided by 6 global collaborators. A freely available public database, intended as a resource for researchers studying the immune response to SARS-CoV-2, is where the repertoires were released. Study-level results and caveats: Clinical and demographic metadata were provided uncurated, with the amount varying by source and participant.

TCRbeta CDR3 regions were amplified from genomic DNA using the immunoSEQ Assay, a bias-controlled multiplex PCR. The paper's processing steps were these. The number of nucleated cells in each sample was estimated from the amplification of reference gene primers within the assay. To quantify the absolute abundance of each unique TCRbeta CDR3 rearrangement, sequence reads were collapsed and filtered. For each sample, productive Simpson clonality was calculated by taking the square root of Simpson's diversity index across productive rearrangements. As stored in TCRdb, this immuneACCESS dataset retains in-frame rearrangements with V and J assigned. A fraction of the clones does not appear; measured against another copy, unresolved V genes explain less than half of the discrepancy, and the remainder lacks a known reason. The V and J calls and clone size are taken from that table; D and trimming were inferred from the DNA. The sample table holds over 150,000 clones, of which over 70% were seen once. The ten largest clones add up to about 3% of the sample.

Remarks on this clone: It lacks a known antigen. Base qualities are missing; no much larger clone stands one base away.

Whole blood was collected in K2EDTA tubes by collaborating institutions according to the institutions' own protocols. For TCRbeta analysis, collaborators shipped samples as frozen whole blood, isolated PBMCs, or DNA extracted from either of those sample types. Inclusive of the bounding cysteine and phenylalanine, the CDR3 is 18 residues long. The retained sequence is limited to the CDR3, 54 bases, with the frame set at the first base. The CDR1 and CDR2 encoded by the germline V gene are SGDLS and YYNGEE. Between the V and J ends, shortened by 2 bases and 0 bases respectively, the junction contains 15 bases.

This receptor was obtained from a man in his 70s with acute or convalescent COVID-19. The sequence links TRBV9 to TRBJ2-6; perhaps TRBD1 is the D gene, with 6 bases matching. The sample was peripheral blood. The encoded CDR3 is CASSVDRSLYSGANVLTF. The DNA sequence reads TGTGCCAGCAGCGTTGACAGGTCCCTATACTCTGGGGCCAACGTCCTGACTTTC.